This T cell receptor beta chain was sequenced for a study of cytomegalovirus exposure and HLA in healthy donors. Points from the study as a whole: Clusters of TCRs from the first cohort tended to co-occur in the roughly 120 validation repertoires (as a later analysis found). Researchers catalogued roughly 150 TCR beta chains as cytomegalovirus-associated.

Libraries were prepared by immunoSEQ multiplex PCR; TCRdb keeps only in-frame clonotypes and omits some of them. The table includes around 250,000 clones, around 90% detected once. J gave up 2 bases and V 3 bases, and 4 bases lay outside the gene matches. Germline CDR1 and CDR2: SNHLY and FYNNEI. The CDR3 loop spans 15 amino acids. Comment on this clone: Its antigen remains unknown.

The donors were members of the validation cohort comprising about 120 subjects, separate from the approximately 710-subject first cohort. This chain joins TRBV2 and TRBJ2-7; 10 bases fit TRBD2. The sequenced sample was PBMCs. The sequence was obtained from a woman under 30 in good health and CMV-seronegative. CDR3 region: CASSEAAGGPYEQYF. The DNA of the CDR3 is TGTGCCAGCAGTGAGGCAGCGGGGGGGCCCTACGAGCAGTACTTC.